These T cell receptor beta chains were read from a single sample in a study of blood T cell repertoires in COVID-19. Sequencing used immunoSEQ multiplex PCR; TCRdb keeps in-frame clones, though not all of them. The table has around 260,000 clones, more than 85% seen once; the top ten hold approximately 0.84%. Sequenced material: peripheral blood. The source of these receptors is a young man with acute or convalescent COVID-19. Each CDR3 is given with its conserved first and last residue. A D gene is named only where the DNA matches it firmly. Where a row states a size, it is once, few, many or the class of an expanded clone; other rows omit it.

j_gene | d_gene | abundance | v_gene | CDR3nt | CDR3aa
TRBJ2-3 | TRBD2 | NA | TRBV19 | TGTGCCAGTAGTATTAACCCTAGCGGGACCTGGGATACGCAGTATTTT | CASSINPSGTWDTQYF
TRBJ1-2 | NA | NA | TRBV28 | TGTGCCAGCAGTCCTCGGGGGGGCTACACCTTC | CASSPRGGYTF
TRBJ2-7 | NA | NA | TRBV12-3/TRBV12-4 | TGTGCCAGCAGGGGTACAGTGGACTTAGAGCAGTACTTC | CASRGTVDLEQYF
TRBJ2-3 | TRBD1 | NA | TRBV5-1 | TGCGCCAGCAGCTATGGGAGACAGGGTAAAAAAGTAACAGATACGCAGTATTTT | CASSYGRQGKKVTDTQYF
TRBJ1-5 | NA | NA | TRBV30 | TGTGCCTGGAGTCTACAGAGCAATCAGCCCCAGCATTTT | CAWSLQSNQPQHF
TRBJ2-7 | TRBD2 | NA | TRBV2 | TGTGCCAGCAGTGAGGAGGCGGGAGGCTGGAACGAGCAGTACTTC | CASSEEAGGWNEQYF
TRBJ2-3 | TRBD2 | NA | TRBV19 | TGTGCCAGTAGTATAACTAGCGGGGGGGCTTGGAATACGCAGTATTTT | CASSITSGGAWNTQYF
TRBJ2-3 | NA | once | TRBV2 | TGTGCCAGCAGTGATCCAAGCGGGTCCGTGACCCTCACAGATACGCAGTATTTT | CASSDPSGSVTLTDTQYF
TRBJ2-1 | NA | NA | TRBV4-2 | TGTGCCAGCAGCACGACTCCTGCCGGGGATGAGCAGTTCTTC | CASSTTPAGDEQFF
TRBJ1-2 | TRBD1 | NA | TRBV18 | TGTGCCAGCTCACGTGTTTCCGGGACAGATGGCTACACCTTC | CASSRVSGTDGYTF
TRBJ2-4 | TRBD1 | NA | TRBV28 | TGTGCCAGCAGTTCAGACAGGGGGCTACTAGCCAAAAACATTCAGTACTTC | CASSSDRGLLAKNIQYF
TRBJ1-1 | TRBD1 | NA | TRBV28 | TGTGCCAGCAGCCCAGGGGGCGTACTTCTGAACACTGAAGCTTTCTTT | CASSPGGVLLNTEAFF
TRBJ2-3 | TRBD2 | NA | TRBV5-1 | TGCGCCAGCAGCTTGGCTACTAGCGGGAAGTACACAGATACGCAGTATTTT | CASSLATSGKYTDTQYF
TRBJ1-6 | NA | NA | TRBV6-5 | TGTGCCACCCGGGAGCGTAATTCACCCCTCCACTTT | CATRERNSPLHF
TRBJ2-3 | TRBD2 | NA | TRBV19 | TGTGCCAGTAGTACCACCGGGAGACTAGCGGGTTACATCACAGATACGCAGTATTTT | CASSTTGRLAGYITDTQYF
TRBJ2-1 | NA | once | TRBV9 | TGTGCCAGCAGCGGTAGTCTTGTATTCGCCAATGAGCAGTTCTTC | CASSGSLVFANEQFF
TRBJ1-5 | NA | NA | TRBV28 | TGTGCCAGCCAGACAGGTTATAGCAATCAGCCCCAGCATTTT | CASQTGYSNQPQHF
TRBJ1-5 | TRBD1 | NA | TRBV2 | TGTGCCAGCAGTGACAGGGGGCGGAATCAGCCCCAGCATTTT | CASSDRGRNQPQHF
TRBJ1-4 | NA | NA | TRBV9 | TGTGCCAGCAGCTCCGGGGTGGGGACAACTAATGAAAAACTGTTTTTT | CASSSGVGTTNEKLFF
TRBJ1-2 | TRBD1 | NA | TRBV3-1/TRBV3-2 | TGTGCCAGCAGCCAACCGGGGACAGGGGCTAACTATGGCTACACCTTC | CASSQPGTGANYGYTF
TRBJ2-5 | NA | once | TRBV24-1 | TGTGCCACCAGTGATGGCCAAGGCGGCGGATCCCAAGAGACCCAGTACTTC | CATSDGQGGGSQETQYF
TRBJ2-7 | NA | NA | TRBV27 | TGTGCCAGCAGCCGAGGTTGGTCAGGGTCCTACGAGCAGTACTTC | CASSRGWSGSYEQYF
TRBJ1-5 | NA | NA | TRBV28 | TGTGCCAGCAGCCCAGGGTTCAATAGCAATCAGCCCCAGCATTTT | CASSPGFNSNQPQHF
TRBJ2-1 | TRBD1 | NA | TRBV6-5 | TGTGCCAGCAGTTACCGGGACAGGGATTACAATGAGCAGTTCTTC | CASSYRDRDYNEQFF
TRBJ1-1 | NA | NA | TRBV7-9 | TGTGCCAGCAGCTTAGGGGGGCCGAGGCAGGTTTTCAGTGAAGCTTTCTTT | CASSLGGPRQVFSEAFF
TRBJ1-3 | NA | few | TRBV19 | TGTGCCAGTATGACAGGAAGCTCTGGAAACACCATATATTTT | CASMTGSSGNTIYF